This T cell receptor beta chain stems from a study of blood T cell repertoires in COVID-19. Whole-study context: Donors in the United States, Italy and Spain gave samples during acute or convalescent COVID-19. PBMCs, B-cell-depleted T cells, or T cells were the source of the cDNA or gDNA that made up the material.

This CDR3 is 12 amino acids long. Germline CDR1 is LNHDA and CDR2 is SQIVND (reference sequence). The V segment lost 6 bases and the J segment 4 bases; nucleotides outside the gene matches: 2. Authors' methods: It was from reference gene primer amplification that nucleated cell counts were estimated. This table comes from immunoSEQ multiplex PCR, and its TCRdb copy is limited to in-frame clones, with some not included. V, J and clone size were drawn from that table, and D and trimming were deduced from the DNA. The repertoire includes 250,000 to 300,000 clones, approximately 89% of them detected once, and roughly 6.9% sits in the top ten. This clone occurred once.

The chain joins TRBV19 to TRBJ1-2; 7 positions agree with TRBD1. The sequence was obtained from a woman under 40 who had recovered from COVID-19. Sample: peripheral blood. CDR3 loop: CASRGQTYGYTF. The CDR3 DNA reads TGTGCCAGTAGGGGACAGACCTATGGCTACACCTTC.